Listed below are T cell receptor beta chains from one sample, sequenced in a study of radiotherapy plus CTLA-4 blockade in lung cancer. The repertoire was sequenced with immunoSEQ multiplex PCR; TCRdb's copy has only in-frame clones and lacks some. This sample has about 110,000 clones, with around 85% found just once. The sample here was peripheral blood, taken from a patient treated with radiotherapy plus ipilimumab. The receptors were sampled from a human donor with non-small cell lung cancer that progressed on radiotherapy plus ipilimumab. Some clones in this sample may be carry-over from other donors' samples. Both conserved end residues are part of each CDR3. D genes are given only for firm matches.

V gene: TRBV9; D gene: NA; CDR3 length: 16; J gene: TRBJ2-5; CDR3 protein: CASSVGGGHDGETQYF
V gene: TRBV5-1; D gene: NA; CDR3 length: 13; J gene: TRBJ1-2; CDR3 protein: CASQGGINYGYTF
V gene: TRBV19; D gene: NA; CDR3 length: 13; J gene: TRBJ2-2; CDR3 protein: CASSMDRAGELFF
V gene: TRBV5-1; D gene: NA; CDR3 length: 14; J gene: TRBJ2-3; CDR3 protein: CASSSPDSTDTQYF
V gene: TRBV12-5; D gene: NA; CDR3 length: 14; J gene: TRBJ1-3; CDR3 protein: CASGLDRAGNTIYF
V gene: TRBV7-8; D gene: NA; CDR3 length: 16; J gene: TRBJ1-6; CDR3 protein: CASSLAATGGYSPLHF
V gene: TRBV2; D gene: NA; CDR3 length: 13; J gene: TRBJ1-5; CDR3 protein: CASSEGEIQPQHF
V gene: TRBV5-6; D gene: TRBD1; CDR3 length: 14; J gene: TRBJ1-3; CDR3 protein: CASTLDRVGNTIYF
V gene: TRBV7-8; D gene: NA; CDR3 length: 15; J gene: TRBJ1-5; CDR3 protein: CASSLASGYNQPQHF
V gene: TRBV4-2; D gene: TRBD2; CDR3 length: 15; J gene: TRBJ2-3; CDR3 protein: CASSQERGGPDTQYF
V gene: TRBV4-3; D gene: NA; CDR3 length: 15; J gene: TRBJ2-1; CDR3 protein: CASGLTGMTYNEQFF
V gene: TRBV5-1; D gene: NA; CDR3 length: 15; J gene: TRBJ1-1; CDR3 protein: CASSYSSVLNTEAFF
V gene: TRBV7-6; D gene: NA; CDR3 length: 13; J gene: TRBJ2-1; CDR3 protein: CASSLAGDNEQFF
V gene: TRBV6-5; D gene: NA; CDR3 length: 15; J gene: TRBJ2-3; CDR3 protein: CASSTLREAADTQYF
V gene: TRBV12-5; D gene: NA; CDR3 length: 12; J gene: TRBJ2-7; CDR3 protein: CASGLYSYEQYF
V gene: TRBV7-2; D gene: NA; CDR3 length: 17; J gene: TRBJ1-2; CDR3 protein: CASSPSVGQGSNYGYTF
V gene: TRBV11-2; D gene: NA; CDR3 length: 15; J gene: TRBJ1-4; CDR3 protein: CASSGRVVVNEKLFF
V gene: TRBV19; D gene: NA; CDR3 length: 16; J gene: TRBJ1-6; CDR3 protein: CASSIVGGLSSSPLHF
V gene: TRBV11-1; D gene: TRBD2; CDR3 length: 15; J gene: TRBJ2-7; CDR3 protein: CASSQWTSGGDEQYF
V gene: TRBV27; D gene: NA; CDR3 length: 13; J gene: TRBJ1-2; CDR3 protein: CASSLTGYNGYTF
V gene: TRBV14; D gene: TRBD2; CDR3 length: 14; J gene: TRBJ2-1; CDR3 protein: CASSHRDYHNEQFF
V gene: TRBV5-1; D gene: TRBD1; CDR3 length: 17; J gene: TRBJ2-1; CDR3 protein: CASSGTPPGQGHNEQFF
V gene: TRBV29-1; D gene: NA; CDR3 length: 11; J gene: TRBJ2-1; CDR3 protein: CSVAGYNEQFF
V gene: TRBV7-6; D gene: NA; CDR3 length: 15; J gene: TRBJ1-4; CDR3 protein: CASSLGRGTNEKLFF
V gene: TRBV21-1; D gene: NA; CDR3 length: 15; J gene: TRBJ2-5; CDR3 protein: CASSKGARTLETQYF
V gene: TRBV18; D gene: NA; CDR3 length: 14; J gene: TRBJ2-5; CDR3 protein: CASSPRDLKETQYF
V gene: TRBV5-1; D gene: NA; CDR3 length: 13; J gene: TRBJ1-1; CDR3 protein: CASSEPWGTEAFF
V gene: TRBV7-2; D gene: NA; CDR3 length: 14; J gene: TRBJ1-4; CDR3 protein: CASSLDRQSEKLFF
V gene: TRBV9; D gene: NA; CDR3 length: 16; J gene: TRBJ1-3; CDR3 protein: CASSVGAFGSGNTIYF
V gene: TRBV6-1; D gene: NA; CDR3 length: 14; J gene: TRBJ1-1; CDR3 protein: CASGRFPMNTEAFF
V gene: TRBV14; D gene: NA; CDR3 length: 13; J gene: TRBJ1-1; CDR3 protein: CASSQDNRDEAFF
V gene: TRBV4-3; D gene: TRBD2; CDR3 length: 15; J gene: TRBJ2-1; CDR3 protein: CASSPGRGGRNEQFF
V gene: TRBV5-1; D gene: NA; CDR3 length: 15; J gene: TRBJ1-1; CDR3 protein: CASSLYQGLGTEAFF
V gene: TRBV5-1; D gene: TRBD1; CDR3 length: 14; J gene: TRBJ1-1; CDR3 protein: CASSLTGADTEAFF
V gene: TRBV5-6; D gene: TRBD1; CDR3 length: 15; J gene: TRBJ1-1; CDR3 protein: CASTFPGQGNTEAFF
V gene: TRBV4-1; D gene: TRBD2; CDR3 length: 15; J gene: TRBJ2-3; CDR3 protein: CASSLWGTSGNTQYF
V gene: TRBV28; D gene: NA; CDR3 length: 17; J gene: TRBJ1-2; CDR3 protein: CASSPWGGDFTNYGYTF